These T cell receptor beta chains were read from a single sample in a study of beta chain features in type 1 diabetes. TCRdb's copy holds only in-frame clones and misses some; the assay was immunoSEQ multiplex PCR. The data hold hundreds of thousands of clones, with roughly an eighth observed a single time. The sample comprised naive CD4+ T cells from blood. The receptor source for this set is a man aged 18 to 29 with type 1 diabetes. Each CDR3 is given with its conserved first and last residue. The D gene is left open where the match is weak. Clone size is not always given. Where it is, it says once, few, many or a class for expanded clones.

TRBV18	TRBJ1-2	few	TRBD1	TGTGCCAGCTCACCGTCTCCCGGGACAGGGAACGGTGGCTACACCTTC	CASSPSPGTGNGGYTF
TRBV30	TRBJ2-3	few	.	TGTGCCTTCGGGTCAGATACGCAGTATTTT	CAFGSDTQYF
TRBV7-2	TRBJ1-5	.	.	TGTGCCAGCAGTACCGGACAGAAAAATCAGCCCCAGCATTTT	CASSTGQKNQPQHF
TRBV29-1	TRBJ2-3	.	TRBD2	TGCAGCGTCCTGGGGGGGGATACGCAGTATTTT	CSVLGGDTQYF
TRBV6-5	TRBJ2-1	few	TRBD1	TGTGCCAGCAGTAGGGACAGGTCCTACAATGAGCAGTTCTTC	CASSRDRSYNEQFF
TRBV5-4	TRBJ1-1	.	.	TGTGCCAGCAGCTCCACAGGGTACCCTGAAGCTTTCTTT	CASSSTGYPEAFF
TRBV4-1	TRBJ2-1	.	.	TGCGCCAGCAGCCAAGATAGAGAGAGCTCCTACAATGAGCAGTTCTTC	CASSQDRESSYNEQFF
TRBV5-1	TRBJ2-3	.	.	TGCGCCAGCAGCTTAGAAGGACAGACCACAGATACGCAGTATTTT	CASSLEGQTTDTQYF
TRBV5-1	TRBJ2-1	few	.	TGCGCCAGCAGCTTGGACCGGGCAAAACAGTTCTTC	CASSLDRAKQFF
TRBV2	TRBJ2-5	.	.	TGTGCCAGTGGCCTGCGACAAGAGACCCAGTACTTC	CASGLRQETQYF